This passage covers 13 T cell receptor beta chains from one sample sequenced in a study of T cell therapy after organ transplantation. The antigens of these receptors remain unknown. The assay was immunoSEQ multiplex PCR, and TCRdb's table has in-frame clones only and misses some. The table lists over 45,000 clones, around 93% of them singletons. The sequencing used CD8+ T cells from blood, collected before autologous CMV-specific T cell therapy. The source of these receptors is a human patient who had received a solid organ transplant and had CMV disease.

This chain uses TRBV7-6 with TRBJ1-1; 10 nucleotides match TRBD1. The CDR3 has 14 amino acids. Germline loops: CDR1 SGHVS, CDR2 FNYEAQ. The V and J ends lost 5 bases and 3 bases, in that order; junction bases with no gene match: 3. CDR3 nucleotides: TGTGCCAGCAGCCATGGACAGGGGGACACTGAAGCTTTCTTT. This translates into CASSHGQGDTEAFF.

The chain joins TRBV10-1 to TRBJ2-7, with 12 bases lining up with TRBD1. CDR1 is WNHNN and CDR2 is SYGVQD in the germline V gene (reference sequence). This CDR3 is built from 16 residues. Trimming at V came to 4 bases and at J to 6 bases, leaving 10 bases not matched to a gene. CDR3 sequence reads: CASSGYTGTGGFEQYF. CDR3 nucleotide sequence: TGCGCCAGCAGTGGGTATACAGGGACAGGGGGCTTCGAGCAGTACTTC.

This clone appeared a single time. The V call is TRBV5-6, the J call TRBJ2-7; the D is unclear. Trimming stripped 4 bases from V and 0 bases from J, with 2 bases between. From germline, CDR1 is SGHDT and CDR2 YYEEEE. This CDR3 has 11 residues. The CDR3 bases are TGTGCCAGCAGCATCTCCTACGAGCAGTACTTC. Its protein product is CASSISYEQYF. Full variable domain (missing parts from reference TRBV5-6 and TRBJ2-7): DAGVTQSPTHLIKTRGQQVTLRCSPKSGHDTVSWYQQALGQGPQFIFQYYEEEERQRGNFPDRFSGHQFPNYSSELNVNALLLGDSALYLCASSISYEQYFGPGTRLTVT.

This clone was seen only a few times. The chain has TRBV4-1 and TRBJ1-5, with D unclear. V lost 1 base, J lost 4 bases, and 5 bases lay in between. CDR1 and CDR2 (germline): MGHRA, YSYEKL. CDR3 length: 13 amino acids. CDR3 residues: CASSQARNQPQHF. DNA of the CDR3: TGCGCCAGCAGCCAAGCCAGGAATCAGCCCCAGCATTTT.

Here the CDR3 DNA reads TGTGCCAGCAGCCAGGGACTAGCGTACGAAGAGACCCAGTACTTC. It is translated as CASSQGLAYEETQYF. This sequence joins TRBV14 and TRBJ2-5; TRBD2 agrees at 10 bases. From germline, CDR1 is SGHDN and CDR2 FVKESK. The CDR3 extends over 15 amino acids. V lost 3 bases to trimming and J lost 3 bases; unmatched junction nucleotides: 4.

The chain carries TRBV30 and TRBJ2-7; possible D gene TRBD2, 5 bases. V lost 4 bases and J 2 bases, leaving 9 bases between the germline ends. The length of the CDR3 is 12 residues. The germline gives CDR1 GTSNPN, CDR2 SVGIG (reference sequence). This CDR3 is CAWKGLPYEQYF. The CDR3 region has the DNA TGTGCCTGGAAAGGACTTCCCTACGAGCAGTACTTC.

The rearrangement uses TRBV6-5 and TRBJ1-2, with a weak D call TRBD1 (5 bases). V lost 5 bases and J lost 0, with 13 bases in between. Germline-derived CDR1 and CDR2 are MNHEY and SVGAGI. The CDR3 is made up of 15 amino acids. The CDR3 sequence: CASSHDGGANYGYTF. CDR3 nucleotide sequence: TGTGCCAGCAGTCACGACGGGGGGGCTAACTATGGCTACACCTTC.

V gene TRBV6-1 combines with J gene TRBJ2-7; D is unresolved. V gave up 1 base and J gave up 2 bases, with 21 bases separating them. The length of the CDR3 is 18 residues. Per germline, CDR1 MNHNS and CDR2 SASEGT. The CDR3 DNA sequence: TGTGCCAGCAGTGAAGGTCCGGGCGTGGGCCTAATTGCCTACGAGCAGTACTTC. Protein sequence: CASSEGPGVGLIAYEQYF.

The V call is TRBV2, the J call TRBJ2-3, with TRBD2 matching 7 bases. After removal of 4 bases from V and 0 bases from J, the junction contained 7 bases not matched to a gene. Germline loops: CDR1 SNHLY, CDR2 FYNNEI. The CDR3 covers 16 residues. The CDR3 reads CASSVESGASTDTQYF. CDR3 nucleotide sequence: TGTGCCAGCAGTGTGGAGAGCGGGGCTAGCACAGATACGCAGTATTTT.

The chain has TRBV19 and TRBJ1-6, with D possibly TRBD1 on 5 matching bases. With 9 bases removed from V and 0 bases from J, the gap between germline ends came to 15 bases. This CDR3 contains 16 residues. Germline CDR1 reads LNHDA; CDR2 reads SQIVND (reference sequence). The CDR3 sequence: CASTGNRGSYNSPLHF. The CDR3 DNA reads as TGTGCCAGCACAGGAAATAGGGGCTCCTATAATTCACCCCTCCACTTT.

This rearrangement joins TRBV5-1 to TRBJ2-7; D is possibly TRBD2 (5 bases). The CDR3 has 13 amino acids. Germline-derived CDR1 and CDR2 are SGHRS and YFSETQ. Deletions cut 1 base from V and 2 bases from J, with 7 bases between. CDR3: CASSLPGAYEQYF. CDR3 nucleotide sequence: TGCGCCAGCAGCTTGCCCGGGGCCTACGAGCAGTACTTC.

This chain links TRBV2 with TRBJ2-5; D perhaps matches TRBD2 (5 bases). The CDR3 length is 13 residues. Trimming took off 8 bases at V and 2 bases at J, with 12 bases between the two ends. Germline CDR1 and CDR2: SNHLY and FYNNEI. CDR3 in amino acids: CASSLRGQETQYF. DNA of the CDR3: TGTGCCAGCTCTCTCCGGGGTCAAGAGACCCAGTACTTC.

The gene calls are TRBV6-5 and TRBJ1-4; 7 bases fit TRBD1. V lost 4 bases to trimming and J lost 8 bases; unmatched junction nucleotides: 7. The CDR3 consists of 14 residues. Germline V gene sequence: CDR1 MNHEY, CDR2 SVGAGI. CDR3 sequence: CASSLSGGNEKLFF. Here the CDR3 DNA reads TGTGCCAGCAGTTTATCAGGGGGAAACGAAAAACTGTTTTTT.